This T cell receptor beta chain was captured in a study of blood T cell repertoires in COVID-19. About the study: The study drew acute and convalescent COVID-19 samples from the United States, Italy and Spain.

Authors' methods: Counts of nucleated cells, estimated from reference gene primer amplification, were obtained. Clones were read by immunoSEQ multiplex PCR, and TCRdb kept only the in-frame ones, dropping some. That table furnishes V, J and clone size, whereas the DNA furnished D and trimming. The repertoire holds about 70,000 clones, with 75% to 90% as singletons. V gave up 3 bases and J gave up 8 bases; unmatched junction bases: 17. CDR1 and CDR2 (germline): LNHDA, SQIVND (reference sequence). The CDR3 loop spans 19 amino acids. This chain uses TRBV19 with TRBJ2-1; 12 positions agree with TRBD2. The TCR comes from a human donor in a cohort sampled during active COVID-19. The sequenced sample was peripheral blood. The CDR3, as DNA: TGTGCCAGTAGTATCGGATGGTTGGCTAGCGGGGGGGTATTCGATGAGCAGTTCTTC. It translates to CASSIGWLASGGVFDEQFF. Variable domain in full (rest from reference TRBV19 and TRBJ2-1): DGGITQSPKYLFRKEGQNVTLSCEQNLNHDAMYWYRQDPGQGLRLIYYSQIVNDFQKGDIAEGYSVSREKKESFPLTVTSAQKNPTAFYLCASSIGWLASGGVFDEQFFGPGTRLTVL.